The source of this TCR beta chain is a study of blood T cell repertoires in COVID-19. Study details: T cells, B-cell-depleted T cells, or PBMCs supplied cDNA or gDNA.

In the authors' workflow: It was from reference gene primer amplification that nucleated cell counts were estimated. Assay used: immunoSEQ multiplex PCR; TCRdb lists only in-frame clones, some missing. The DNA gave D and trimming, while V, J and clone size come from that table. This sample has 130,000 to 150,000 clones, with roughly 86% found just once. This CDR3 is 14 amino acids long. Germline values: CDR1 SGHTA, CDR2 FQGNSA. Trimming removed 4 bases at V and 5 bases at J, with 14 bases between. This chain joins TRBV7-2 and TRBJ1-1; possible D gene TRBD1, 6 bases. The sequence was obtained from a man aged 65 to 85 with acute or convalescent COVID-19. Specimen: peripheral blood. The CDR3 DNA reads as TGTGCCAGCAGCTCCATGGGGGGGCGGACTGAAGCTTTCTTT. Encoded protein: CASSSMGGRTEAFF.